This entry describes one T cell receptor (beta chain). The target antigen is unknown. Germline V lookup: CDR1 MNHNS, CDR2 SASEGT. Unmatched junction bases numbered 4, after V lost 3 bases and J lost 2 bases. The CDR3 is made up of 14 amino acids. Samples were taken at baseline and on day 1 of cycles 4 and 7. The assay was immunoSEQ multiplex PCR, and TCRdb's table has in-frame clones only and misses some. The sample has about 31,000 clones, 82% seen once. The data originate from a study of OX40 agonist ivuxolimab in advanced cancers. The study's findings and limits: Clonal expansion by week 6 occurred in CD4+ and CD8+ blood T cells (at 0.1 to 3.0 mg/kg). Among expanded peripheral T cells, antigen specificity went undetermined.

This material consisted of CD4+ or CD8+ T cells sorted from blood, taken in a trial of the OX40 agonist ivuxolimab. The sequence was collected from an adult with an advanced solid tumor such as melanoma, head and neck, liver or kidney cancer. The chain recombines TRBV6-1 with TRBJ2-7, with TRBD2 matching 7 bases. CDR3 DNA sequence: TGTGCCAGCAGTGAGGGAGGGCAAACCTACGAGCAGTACTTC. Translating gives CASSEGGQTYEQYF.